Given below is one TCR beta chain in context. The CDR3 end shows no conserved phenylalanine or tryptophan, and so a read error is likely. The CDR3 has 12 amino acids. Germline V lookup: CDR1 MNHNS, CDR2 SASEGT. The ends were cut back, 4 bases at V and 5 bases at J, with 6 bases in the middle. This specimen belongs to a study of regulatory T cells in long-lasting Graves disease. Time point indicated: newly diagnosed GD, antithyroid drugs for less than 3 months. From PBMCs, RNA was extracted and then used to make the TCR library. In building TCR beta libraries, iRepertoire HTBI primers were used together with Arm-PCR of CDR3 regions. TCRdb itself ran the multiplex PCR reads through MiXCR, one entry per CDR3 protein. The table shows hundreds of thousands of distinct CDR3 sequences, with 9.5% to 15% occurring only once. Another study also made use of these data, one on T cells in Graves' hyperthyroidism and ophthalmopathy. That report notes: Most expanded thyroid clonotypes above 0.001 recurred in blood.

The sample was peripheral blood mononuclear cells (PBMCs), taken at new diagnosis, from a patient treated with antithyroid drugs. This sequence joins TRBV6-1 and TRBJ2-1, with D uncertain. The clonotype comes from a woman aged 30 to 39 with Graves disease. Here the CDR3 DNA reads TGTGCCAGCAGTGTAGATCACAATGAGCAGTTCCTC. It specifies CASSVDHNEQFL.